The clone carrying this TCR beta chain came up once. CDR3 size: 17 residues. Germline V gene lookup returns CDR1 MDHEN and CDR2 SYDVKM. V was pared by 3 bases and J by 0 bases, with 14 bases between. The sample is drawn from a study of blood T cell repertoires in COVID-19. Generated by immunoSEQ multiplex PCR, the TCRdb table keeps only in-frame clones and is missing some. The sample includes over 200,000 clones, 70% to 90% of them seen just once. V is TRBV28 and J is TRBJ1-4, with D perhaps matching TRBD1 (5 bases). This sequence originates from a woman in her 70s with active or convalescent COVID-19. Sequenced input: peripheral blood. The CDR3 reads CASSLFGDYATNEKLFF. CDR3 sequence (DNA): TGTGCCAGCAGTTTGTTCGGGGACTACGCAACTAATGAAAAACTGTTTTTT.